This T cell receptor (beta chain) was sequenced in a study of monozygotic twins with inflammatory bowel disease. TCRdb re-called the 5' RACE reads and shows each CDR3 protein once, DNA omitted. This sample contains 93,000 or so distinct CDR3 sequences. This CDR3 contains 16 residues. CDR1 and CDR2 (germline): DFQATT, SNEGSKA (reference sequence). Whole blood without T cell sorting served as the source of isolated total RNA. Sequencing was performed on blood. The clonotype originates from a human donor with ulcerative colitis or Crohn's disease, or a healthy co-twin of an affected twin (not recorded which). This chain uses TRBV20-1 with TRBJ1-1; the TRBD1 assignment by TCRdb is unverifiable without DNA. The CDR3 reads CSARRATGSGNTEAFF.